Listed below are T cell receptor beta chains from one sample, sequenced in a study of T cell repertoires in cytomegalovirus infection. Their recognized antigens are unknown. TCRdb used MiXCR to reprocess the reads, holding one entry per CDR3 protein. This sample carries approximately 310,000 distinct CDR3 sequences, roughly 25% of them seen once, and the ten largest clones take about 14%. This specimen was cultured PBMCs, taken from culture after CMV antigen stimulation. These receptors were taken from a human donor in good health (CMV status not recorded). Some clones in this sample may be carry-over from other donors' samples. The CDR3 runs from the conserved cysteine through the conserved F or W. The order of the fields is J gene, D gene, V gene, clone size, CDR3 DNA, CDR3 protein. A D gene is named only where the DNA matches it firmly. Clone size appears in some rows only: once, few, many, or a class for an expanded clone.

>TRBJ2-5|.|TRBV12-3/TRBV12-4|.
TGTGCCAGCAGTTTGAGTCAGGGCTACCAAGAGACCCAGTACTTC
CASSLSQGYQETQYF
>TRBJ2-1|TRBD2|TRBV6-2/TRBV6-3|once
TGTGCCAGCCAAACGGAGGGAACTAGCGGGAGTAATCATTTTGAGAATGAGCAGTTCTTC
CASQTEGTSGSNHFENEQFF
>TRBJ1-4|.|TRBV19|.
TGTGCCAGCAGGGGTCCTCTTAATGAAAAACTGTTTTTT
CASRGPLNEKLFF
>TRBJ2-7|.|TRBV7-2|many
TGTGCCAGCAGCTTCTCGGACACCGGCTCCTACGAGCAGTACTTC
CASSFSDTGSYEQYF
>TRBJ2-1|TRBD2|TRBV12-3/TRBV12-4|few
TGTGCCAGCAGCCCCTACCGGGGGACTAGCGGAACAACGGAGCAGTTCTTC
CASSPYRGTSGTTEQFF
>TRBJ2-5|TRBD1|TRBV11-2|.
TGTGCCAGCAGCTACAGGGGGCGGGTTTGGCGAGAAGAGACCCAGTACTTC
CASSYRGRVWREETQYF
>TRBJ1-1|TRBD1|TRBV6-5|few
TGTGCCAGCAGCCCCGGGACAGGGAGCCCTGAAGCTTTCTTT
CASSPGTGSPEAFF
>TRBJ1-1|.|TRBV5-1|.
TGCGCCAGCAGCTTGGCCTTGGACCCCGGGTCTGAAGCTTTCTTT
CASSLALDPGSEAFF
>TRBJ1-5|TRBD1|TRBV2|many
TGTGCCAGCGGCCTCGGAGGGACAGACAATCAGCCCCAGCATTTT
CASGLGGTDNQPQHF
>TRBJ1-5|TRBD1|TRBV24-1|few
TGTGCCACCAGCCAATCCGGGGACAGGGACCTTGTTCAGCCCCAGCATTTT
CATSQSGDRDLVQPQHF
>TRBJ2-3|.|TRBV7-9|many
TGTGCCAGCAGCTTAGGACAGGCCACAGATACGCAGTATTTT
CASSLGQATDTQYF
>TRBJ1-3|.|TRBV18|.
TGTGCCAGCTCACCGCAGGGCCCAACCTCCTCTGGAAACACCATATATTTT
CASSPQGPTSSGNTIYF
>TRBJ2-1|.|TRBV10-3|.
TGTGCCACCACTGAAGTCCGTGACAATGAGCAGTTCTTC
CATTEVRDNEQFF
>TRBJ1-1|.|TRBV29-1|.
TGCAGCGTCCCGAATTTGAACACTGAAGCTTTCTTT
CSVPNLNTEAFF
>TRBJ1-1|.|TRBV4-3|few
TGCGCCAGCAGCCAAGTGATAAGGAGTACTGAAGCTTTCTTT
CASSQVIRSTEAFF
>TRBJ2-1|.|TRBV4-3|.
TGCGCCAGCAGCCAAGATAGGGCTAGCACAAATGAGCAGTTCTTC
CASSQDRASTNEQFF
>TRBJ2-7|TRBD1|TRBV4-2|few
TGTGCCAGCAGCCATACTCCGGGACAGGGGGCTTACGAGCAGTACTTC
CASSHTPGQGAYEQYF
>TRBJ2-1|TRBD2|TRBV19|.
TGTGCCAGTAGTATTATCGGACTAGCGGGAGGGTACAATGAGCAGTTCTTC
CASSIIGLAGGYNEQFF
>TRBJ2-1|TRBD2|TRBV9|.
TGTGCCAGCAGCGTAGCTAGGCTAGCGGGGGGTGAGCAGTTCTTC
CASSVARLAGGEQFF
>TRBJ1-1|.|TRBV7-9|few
TGTGCCAGCAGCTTAGAACGGGGAAACACTGAAGCTTTCTTT
CASSLERGNTEAFF
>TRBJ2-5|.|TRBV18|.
TGTGCCAGCTCACTGCAGGGGTTTGGCGAGACCCAGTACTTC
CASSLQGFGETQYF
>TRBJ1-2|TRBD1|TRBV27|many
TGTGCCAGCAGTTTATCGGGGACAGGATCGTTAGGCTACACCTTC
CASSLSGTGSLGYTF
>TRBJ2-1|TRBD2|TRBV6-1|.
TGTGCCAGCAGTCGAAGACCATCGACTAGCGGGAGGCCCCTTACAGACAATGAGCAGTTCTTC
CASSRRPSTSGRPLTDNEQFF
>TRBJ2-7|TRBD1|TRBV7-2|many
TGTGCCAGCAGCTTAGTCCAGGGGGCAGCCTACGAGCAGTACTTC
CASSLVQGAAYEQYF
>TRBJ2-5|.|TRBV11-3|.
TGTGCCAGCAGCTTATATCAGGGGTTAAGAGAGACCCAGTACTTC
CASSLYQGLRETQYF
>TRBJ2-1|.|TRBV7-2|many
TGTGCCAGCAGCTTAGCGGAAAGGAATGAGCAGTTCTTC
CASSLAERNEQFF
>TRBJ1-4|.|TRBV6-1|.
TGTGCCAGCAGCGTGACGGCAGGGCCCGTTGAAAAACTGTTTTTT
CASSVTAGPVEKLFF
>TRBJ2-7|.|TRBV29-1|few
TGCAGCGTTGGGGGAGGACGGGGGCACTACGAGCAGTACTTC
CSVGGGRGHYEQYF
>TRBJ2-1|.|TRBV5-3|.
TGTGCCAGCAGCTTGCGGGGTTCATATAGCTCCTACAATGAGCAGTTCTTC
CASSLRGSYSSYNEQFF
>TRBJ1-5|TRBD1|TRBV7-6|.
TGTGCCAGCAGCCTGGGACAGGGAAGTTATCAGCCCCAGCATTTT
CASSLGQGSYQPQHF
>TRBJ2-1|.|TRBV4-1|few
TGCGCCAGCAGCCTCCTGACAGGATACAATGAGCAGTTCTTC
CASSLLTGYNEQFF
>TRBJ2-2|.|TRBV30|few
TGTGCCTGGAGTGTGAACACCGGGGAGCTGTTTTTT
CAWSVNTGELFF
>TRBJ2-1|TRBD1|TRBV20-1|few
TGCAGTGCGACGTGGACAGGGTCTCCCTACAATGAGCAGTTCTTC
CSATWTGSPYNEQFF
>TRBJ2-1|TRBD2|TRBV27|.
TGTGCCAGCCTGGGACGGGAGGGTTCCTACAATGAGCAGTTCTTC
CASLGREGSYNEQFF
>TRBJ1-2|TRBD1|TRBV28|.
TGTGCCAGCAGTAGCACCTGGACAGGGGACCGTAACTATGGCTACACCTTC
CASSSTWTGDRNYGYTF
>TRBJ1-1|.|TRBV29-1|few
TGCAGCGTTGAAACTCCTTGGGGCACTGAAGCTTTCTTT
CSVETPWGTEAFF
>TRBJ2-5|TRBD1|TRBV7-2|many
TGTGCCAGCAGCTTAGAGGGACAGGGGTTAGAGACCCAGTACTTC
CASSLEGQGLETQYF
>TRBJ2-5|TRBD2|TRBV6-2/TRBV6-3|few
TGTGCCAGCAGTCCGATATTCGCGGGAGACCCCGAGACCCAGTACTTC
CASSPIFAGDPETQYF
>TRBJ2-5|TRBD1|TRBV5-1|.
TGCGCCAGCAGCAGGCAGGGACAGGGGCAAGGGACCCAGTACTTC
CASSRQGQGQGTQYF
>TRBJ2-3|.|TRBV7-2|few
TGTGCCAGCAGCTTAGCAGGCGGAGGTTTCCGAACAGATACGCAGTATTTT
CASSLAGGGFRTDTQYF
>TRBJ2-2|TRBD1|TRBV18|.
TGTGCCAGCTCACCACGCGGACAGGCGGGCACGGTTAAGGTGTTTTTT
CASSPRGQAGTVKVFF
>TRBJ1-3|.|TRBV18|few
TGTGCCAGCTCACCACCTGTGACCGCCAACACCATATATTTT
CASSPPVTANTIYF
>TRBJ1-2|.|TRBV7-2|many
TGTGCCAGCAGCTTAGAATGGTCAAACTATGGCTACACCTTC
CASSLEWSNYGYTF
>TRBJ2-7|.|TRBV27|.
TGTGCCAGCACCTTAGGGTTCGGGCCGTCCTACGAGCAGTACTTC
CASTLGFGPSYEQYF
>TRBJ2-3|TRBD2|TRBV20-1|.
TGCAGTGCCCACCCCGGGACTAGCGGCTCGAGCCCAGATACGCAGTATTTT
CSAHPGTSGSSPDTQYF
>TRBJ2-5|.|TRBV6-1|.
TGTGCCAGCAGTGATGGGGGTCGCCAGACGACCCAGTACTTC
CASSDGGRQTTQYF
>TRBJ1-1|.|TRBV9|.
TGTGCCAGCGGAGACGGACAGCAGAACACTGAAGCTTTCTTT
CASGDGQQNTEAFF
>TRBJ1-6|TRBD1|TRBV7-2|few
TGTGCCAGCAGCCGCTCAGGGGACAGTAATTCACCCCTCCACTTT
CASSRSGDSNSPLHF
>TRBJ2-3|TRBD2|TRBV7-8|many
TGTGCCAGCAGCTTAGGCGTCGGGCGACTAGCGGGAGAACATTTT
CASSLGVGRLAGEHF
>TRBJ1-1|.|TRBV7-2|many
TGTGCCAGCAGCTTAGCGGCCCAGGGGAACACTGAAGCTTTCTTT
CASSLAAQGNTEAFF